These 14 T cell receptor beta chains came from one sample sequenced in a study of PD-L1 blockade in urothelial cancer. The protocol was immunoSEQ multiplex PCR, while the TCRdb copy is restricted to in-frame clones and leaves out a portion. The data contain fewer than 95,000 clones, 84% of them singletons. This sample's time point: pretreatment peripheral blood. Sequencing used PBMCs, obtained around atezolizumab (anti-PD-L1) treatment. These receptors originate from a man in his 60s with urothelial cancer.

The rearrangement links TRBV5-4 to TRBJ2-3; 10 nucleotides agree with TRBD2. With V trimmed by 3 bases and J by 0 bases, 1 base remained unmatched. The CDR3 is made up of 15 amino acids. Germline V CDR1 and CDR2: SGHNT, YYREEE (reference sequence). The CDR3 reads CASSYSGRSTDTQYF. CDR3 DNA sequence: TGTGCCAGCAGCTATAGCGGGAGGAGCACAGATACGCAGTATTTT.

V and J are TRBV4-1 and TRBJ1-5; D possibly corresponds to TRBD1 (6 bases). Germline V CDR1 and CDR2: MGHRA, YSYEKL. CDR3 length: 12 amino acids. V gave up 5 bases and J gave up 9 bases, with 11 bases separating them. The CDR3 region has the DNA TGCGCCAGCAGCAATGGACAGTCGCCCCAGCATTTT. Its protein product is CASSNGQSPQHF.

This clone was picked up one time. This chain links TRBV9 with TRBJ1-3; D is perhaps TRBD1 (6 bases). V was shortened by 0 bases and J by 0 bases, with 22 bases between the two germline ends. There are 20 residues in the CDR3. From germline, CDR1 is SGDLS and CDR2 YYNGEE. CDR3 sequence: CASSVEGPGGGEGSGNTIYF. The CDR3 DNA follows: TGTGCCAGCAGCGTAGAGGGGCCCGGAGGGGGGGAAGGCTCTGGAAACACCATATATTTT.

Regarding this clone: Sequence at one end of the junction differs from germline and may be a read error. The rearrangement uses TRBV30 and TRBJ2-3, with D tentatively TRBD1 (5 bases). The germline V gene encodes CDR1 GTSNPN and CDR2 SVGIG (reference sequence). This CDR3 contains 12 residues. CDR3 region: CACTGFTGTQYF. DNA for the CDR3: TGTGCCTGTACGGGTTTCACAGGTACGCAGTATTTT.

The chain uses TRBV5-6 and TRBJ2-7; D not resolved. The CDR3 sequence is 15 residues long. CDR1 and CDR2 (germline): SGHDT, YYEEEE. V was shortened by 6 bases and J by 4 bases, with 20 bases between the two germline ends. The CDR3 DNA is TGTGCCAGCAAGAGGCAGTTCACCAACCCTTACGAGCAGTACTTC. Translation: CASKRQFTNPYEQYF.

The CDR3: CASTATAYGYTF. For the CDR3, the DNA is TGCGCCAGCACCGCGACAGCTTATGGCTACACCTTC. This rearrangement joins TRBV5-1 to TRBJ1-2; a weak D match, TRBD1 (5 bases). The V gene's germline CDR1 is SGHRS and CDR2 YFSETQ. This CDR3 has 12 amino acids. V gave up 6 bases and J gave up 5 bases, with 11 bases separating them.

The CDR3 coding sequence is TGTGCCAGCAGCGTACAGGGGGCGATGGCGAATACTGAAGCTTTCTTT. Translation: CASSVQGAMANTEAFF. The genes are TRBV9 and TRBJ1-1; TRBD1 matches at 8 bases. The CDR3 runs to 16 residues. CDR1 is SGDLS and CDR2 is YYNGEE in the germline V gene. The junction had 10 bases not matched to a gene; V was cut back by 1 base and J by 5 bases.

The chain combines TRBV6-5 with TRBJ1-2, with a tentative D call TRBD1 (6 bases). The CDR3 runs 14 residues. Germline V gene lookup returns CDR1 MNHEY and CDR2 SVGAGI. V gave up 6 bases and J gave up 1 base, with 12 bases separating them. The CDR3 nucleotides are TGTGCCAGCAGACGGGACACCGATAACTATGGCTACACCTTC. Its protein product is CASRRDTDNYGYTF.

This clone occurred a few times. The rearrangement joins TRBV2 to TRBJ1-1; the D gene is possibly TRBD1 (5 bases). This CDR3 spans 14 amino acids. The germline V gene has CDR1 SNHLY and CDR2 FYNNEI. Trimming removed 5 bases from V and 1 base from J, with 11 bases in between. CDR3 sequence: CASSIGHQNTEAFF. CDR3 coding DNA: TGTGCCAGCAGTATCGGACACCAGAACACTGAAGCTTTCTTT. Based on the CDR3 plus reference TRBV2 and TRBJ1-1, the full variable domain is EPEVTQTPSHQVTQMGQEVILRCVPISNHLYFYWYRQILGQKVEFLVSFYNNEISEKSEIFDDQFSVERPDGSNFTLKIRSTKLEDSAMYFCASSIGHQNTEAFFGQGTRLTVV.

This clone was counted a single time. The V and J genes are TRBV7-6 and TRBJ2-2; TRBD2 agrees at 9 bases. The junction had 4 bases not matched to a gene; V was cut back by 1 base and J by 4 bases. CDR3 length: 16 amino acids. CDR1 is SGHVS, CDR2 FNYEAQ, per germline. This CDR3 reads CASSLVQRGATGELFF. The CDR3 nucleotides read TGTGCCAGCAGCTTAGTTCAGCGGGGGGCCACCGGGGAGCTGTTTTTT.

V and J are TRBV28 and TRBJ2-2; the D is unclear. V lost 6 bases and J lost 4, with 9 bases in between. The CDR3 runs to 13 residues. Germline CDR1 MDHEN, CDR2 SYDVKM. The CDR3 loop reads CASRNSRTGELFF. Written as DNA, the CDR3 is TGTGCCAGCAGAAATAGCCGCACCGGGGAGCTGTTTTTT.

V and J are TRBV6-1 and TRBJ2-2, with TRBD1 matching over 8 bases. Per germline, CDR1 MNHNS and CDR2 SASEGT. After removal of 2 bases from V and 4 bases from J, the junction contained 3 bases not matched to a gene. The CDR3 loop spans 15 amino acids. The CDR3 loop reads CASSEKQGGTGELFF. The CDR3, as DNA: TGTGCCAGCAGTGAAAAACAGGGGGGCACCGGGGAGCTGTTTTTT.

This clone came up a few times. V and J are TRBV5-1 and TRBJ2-5, with 7 bases matching TRBD1. V shed 5 bases and J 6 bases; nucleotides not matched to a gene: 13. Germline CDR1 reads SGHRS; CDR2 reads YFSETQ. CDR3 length equals 15 residues. The CDR3 region has the DNA TGCGCCAGCAGTTTAGGACAGGCTTTTCCGAAGACCCAGTACTTC. It yields the protein CASSLGQAFPKTQYF. Filled out from reference TRBV5-1 and TRBJ2-5, the complete variable domain reads KAGVTQTPRYLIKTRGQQVTLSCSPISGHRSVSWYQQTPGQGLQFLFEYFSETQRNKGNFPGRFSGRQFSNSRSEMNVSTLELGDSALYLCASSLGQAFPKTQYFGPGTRLLVL.

The chain links TRBV6-6 to TRBJ2-7, with D maybe TRBD2 (6 bases). V gave up 2 bases and J gave up 2 bases, with 13 bases separating them. Per germline, CDR1 MNHNY and CDR2 SVGAGI (reference sequence). The CDR3 is 15 amino acids. CDR3 nucleotide sequence: TGTGCCAGCAGTTACAGGGGAGGCCAGGCCTACGAGCAGTACTTC. This encodes CASSYRGGQAYEQYF.